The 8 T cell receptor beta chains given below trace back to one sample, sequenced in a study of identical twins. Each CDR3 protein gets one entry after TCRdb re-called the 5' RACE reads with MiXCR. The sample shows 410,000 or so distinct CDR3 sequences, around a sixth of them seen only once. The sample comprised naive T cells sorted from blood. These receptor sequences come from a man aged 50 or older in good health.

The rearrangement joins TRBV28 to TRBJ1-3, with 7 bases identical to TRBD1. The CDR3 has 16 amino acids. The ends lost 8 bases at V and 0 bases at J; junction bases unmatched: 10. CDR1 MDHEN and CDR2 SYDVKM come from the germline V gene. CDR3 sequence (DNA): TGTGCCAGCGCGGGGACAGTGGATACCTCTGGAAACACCATATATTTT. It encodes CASAGTVDTSGNTIYF.

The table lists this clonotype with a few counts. The CDR3 loop reads CSVEDLIGVGEAFF. CDR3 DNA sequence: TGCAGCGTTGAAGATCTTATAGGGGTGGGTGAAGCTTTCTTT. V gene TRBV29-1 combines with J gene TRBJ1-1, with D possibly matching TRBD1 (5 bases). CDR3 length equals 14 residues. The germline V and J ends were trimmed by 0 bases and 7 bases, with 15 bases remaining between them. Germline CDR1 is SQVTM and CDR2 is ANQGSEA.

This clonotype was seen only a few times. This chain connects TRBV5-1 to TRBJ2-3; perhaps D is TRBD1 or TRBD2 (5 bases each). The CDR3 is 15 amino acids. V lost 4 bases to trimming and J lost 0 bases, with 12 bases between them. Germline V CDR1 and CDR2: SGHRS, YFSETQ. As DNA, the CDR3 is TGCGCCAGCAGCCTCGGGACGCCGAGCACAGATACGCAGTATTTT. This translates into CASSLGTPSTDTQYF.

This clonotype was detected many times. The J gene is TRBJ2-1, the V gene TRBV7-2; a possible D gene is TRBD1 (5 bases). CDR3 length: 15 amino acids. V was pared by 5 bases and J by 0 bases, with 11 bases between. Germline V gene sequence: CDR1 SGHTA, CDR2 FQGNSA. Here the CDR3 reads CASSPRAGSYNEQFF. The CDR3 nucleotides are TGTGCCAGCAGCCCCAGGGCAGGCTCCTACAATGAGCAGTTCTTC.

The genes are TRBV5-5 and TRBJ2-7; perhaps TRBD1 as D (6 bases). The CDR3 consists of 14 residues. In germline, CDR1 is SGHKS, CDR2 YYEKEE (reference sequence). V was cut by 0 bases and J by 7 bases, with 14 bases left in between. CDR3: CASSLGMGAGEQYF. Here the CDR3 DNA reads TGTGCCAGCAGCTTGGGAATGGGGGCGGGTGAGCAGTACTTC.

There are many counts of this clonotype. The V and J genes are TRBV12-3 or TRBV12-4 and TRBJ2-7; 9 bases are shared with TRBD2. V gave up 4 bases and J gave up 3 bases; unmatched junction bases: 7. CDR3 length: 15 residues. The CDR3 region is CASSSISGGVYEQYF. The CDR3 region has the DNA TGTGCCAGCAGTTCCATTAGCGGGGGCGTCTACGAGCAGTACTTC.

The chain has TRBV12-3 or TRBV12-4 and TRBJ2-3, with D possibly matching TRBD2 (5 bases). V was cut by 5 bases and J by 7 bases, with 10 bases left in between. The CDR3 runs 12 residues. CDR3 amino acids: CASSPSGNTQYF. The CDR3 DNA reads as TGTGCCAGCAGTCCCAGCGGAAATACGCAGTATTTT.

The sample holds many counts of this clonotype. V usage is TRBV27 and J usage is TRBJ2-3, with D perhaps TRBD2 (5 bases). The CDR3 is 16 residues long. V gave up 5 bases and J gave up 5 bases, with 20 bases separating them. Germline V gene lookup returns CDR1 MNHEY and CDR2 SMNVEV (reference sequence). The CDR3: CASSTREGVIGDTQYF. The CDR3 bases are TGTGCCAGCAGTACTAGAGAGGGAGTTATAGGAGATACGCAGTATTTT.